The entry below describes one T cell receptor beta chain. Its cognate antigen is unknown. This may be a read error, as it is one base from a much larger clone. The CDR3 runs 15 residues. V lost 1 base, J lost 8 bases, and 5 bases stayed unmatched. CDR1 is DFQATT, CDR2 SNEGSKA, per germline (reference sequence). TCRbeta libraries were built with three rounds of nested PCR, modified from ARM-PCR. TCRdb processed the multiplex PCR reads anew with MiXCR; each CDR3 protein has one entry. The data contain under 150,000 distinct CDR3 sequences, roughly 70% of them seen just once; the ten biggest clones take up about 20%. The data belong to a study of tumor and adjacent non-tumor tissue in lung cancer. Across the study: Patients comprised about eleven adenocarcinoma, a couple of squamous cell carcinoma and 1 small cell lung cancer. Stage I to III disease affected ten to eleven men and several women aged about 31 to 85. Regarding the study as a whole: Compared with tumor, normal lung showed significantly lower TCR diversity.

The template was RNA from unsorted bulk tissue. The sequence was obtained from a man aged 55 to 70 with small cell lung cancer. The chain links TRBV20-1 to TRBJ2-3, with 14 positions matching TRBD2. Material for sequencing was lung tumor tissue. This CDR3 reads CSARGLAGGKGTQYF. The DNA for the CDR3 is TGCAGTGCTAGAGGACTAGCGGGGGGGAAAGGTACGCAGTATTTT.